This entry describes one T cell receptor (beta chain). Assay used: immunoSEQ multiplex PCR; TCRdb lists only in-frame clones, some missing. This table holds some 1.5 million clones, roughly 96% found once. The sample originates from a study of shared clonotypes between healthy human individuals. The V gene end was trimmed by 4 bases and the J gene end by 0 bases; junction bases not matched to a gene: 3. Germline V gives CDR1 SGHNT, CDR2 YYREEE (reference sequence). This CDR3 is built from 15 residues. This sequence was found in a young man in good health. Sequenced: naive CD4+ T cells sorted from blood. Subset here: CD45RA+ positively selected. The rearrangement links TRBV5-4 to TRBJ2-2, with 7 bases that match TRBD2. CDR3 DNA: TGTGCCAGCAGCCCTAGCGGCCCGAACACCGGGGAGCTGTTTTTT. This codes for CASSPSGPNTGELFF.